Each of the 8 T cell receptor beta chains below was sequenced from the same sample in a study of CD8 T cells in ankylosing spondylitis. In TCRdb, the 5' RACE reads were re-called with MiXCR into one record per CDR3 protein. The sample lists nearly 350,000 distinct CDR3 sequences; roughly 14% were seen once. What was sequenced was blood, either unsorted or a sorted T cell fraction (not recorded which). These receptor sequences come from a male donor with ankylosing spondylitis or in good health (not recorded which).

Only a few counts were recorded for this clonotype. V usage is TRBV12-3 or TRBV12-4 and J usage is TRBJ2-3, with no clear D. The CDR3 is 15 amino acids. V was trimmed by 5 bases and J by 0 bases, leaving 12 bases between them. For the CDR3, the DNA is TGTGCCAGCAGTCAACAGCACCCCAGCACAGATACGCAGTATTTT. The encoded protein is CASSQQHPSTDTQYF.

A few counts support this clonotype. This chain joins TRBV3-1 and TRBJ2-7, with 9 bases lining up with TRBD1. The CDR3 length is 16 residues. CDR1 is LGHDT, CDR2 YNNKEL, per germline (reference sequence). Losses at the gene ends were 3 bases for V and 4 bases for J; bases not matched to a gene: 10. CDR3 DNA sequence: TGTGCCAGCAGCCACCCCCCGGGACAGGGAGGGTACGAGCAGTACTTC. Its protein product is CASSHPPGQGGYEQYF.

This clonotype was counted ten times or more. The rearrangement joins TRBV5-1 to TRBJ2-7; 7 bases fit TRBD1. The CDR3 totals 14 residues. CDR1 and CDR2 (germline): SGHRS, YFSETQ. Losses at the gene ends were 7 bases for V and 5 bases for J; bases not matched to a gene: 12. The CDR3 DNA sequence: TGCGCCAGCGCCAGGACAGGTCTAATCCACGAGCAGTACTTC. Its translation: CASARTGLIHEQYF.

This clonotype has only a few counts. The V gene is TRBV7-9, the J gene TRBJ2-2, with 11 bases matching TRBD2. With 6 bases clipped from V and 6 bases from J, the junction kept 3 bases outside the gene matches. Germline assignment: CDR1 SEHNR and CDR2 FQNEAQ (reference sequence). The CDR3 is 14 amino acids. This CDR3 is CASRTSGTAGELFF. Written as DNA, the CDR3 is TGTGCCAGCAGGACTAGCGGGACGGCCGGGGAGCTGTTTTTT.

CDR3 sequence (DNA): TGCAGCGCCGCGGATTGGGCCAAAAACATTCAGTACTTC. Amino acids: CSAADWAKNIQYF. The chain recombines TRBV29-1 with TRBJ2-4; D remains ambiguous. The V gene's germline CDR1 is SQVTM and CDR2 ANQGSEA. V lost 7 bases to trimming and J lost 1 base, with 11 bases between them. The CDR3 is 13 amino acids.

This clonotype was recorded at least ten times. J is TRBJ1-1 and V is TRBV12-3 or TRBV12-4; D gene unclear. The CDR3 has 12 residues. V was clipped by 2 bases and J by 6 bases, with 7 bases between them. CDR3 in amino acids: CASSLQTPEAFF. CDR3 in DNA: TGTGCCAGCAGTTTACAAACCCCTGAAGCTTTCTTT.

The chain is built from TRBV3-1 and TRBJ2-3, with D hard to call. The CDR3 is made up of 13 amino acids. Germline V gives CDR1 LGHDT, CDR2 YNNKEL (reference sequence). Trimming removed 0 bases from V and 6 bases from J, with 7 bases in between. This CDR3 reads CASSQDFGDTQYF. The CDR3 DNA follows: TGTGCCAGCAGCCAAGATTTCGGGGATACGCAGTATTTT.

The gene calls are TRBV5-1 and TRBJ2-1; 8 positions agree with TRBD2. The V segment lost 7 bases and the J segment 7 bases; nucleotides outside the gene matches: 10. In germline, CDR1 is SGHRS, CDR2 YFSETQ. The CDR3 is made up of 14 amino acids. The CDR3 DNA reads TGCGCCAGCGGACCCGGGGGGGCTGGGAATGAGCAGTTCTTC. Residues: CASGPGGAGNEQFF.